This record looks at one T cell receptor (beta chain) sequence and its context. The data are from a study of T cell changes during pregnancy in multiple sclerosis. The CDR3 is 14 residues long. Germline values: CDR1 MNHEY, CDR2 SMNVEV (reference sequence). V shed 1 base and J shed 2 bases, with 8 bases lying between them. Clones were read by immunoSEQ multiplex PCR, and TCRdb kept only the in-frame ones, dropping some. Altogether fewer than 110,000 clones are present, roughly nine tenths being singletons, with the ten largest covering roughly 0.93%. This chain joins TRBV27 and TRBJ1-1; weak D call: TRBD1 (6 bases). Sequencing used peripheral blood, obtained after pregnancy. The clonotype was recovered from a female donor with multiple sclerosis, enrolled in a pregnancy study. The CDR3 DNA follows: TGTGCCAGCAGTTTATTAGGGGGTAACACTGAAGCTTTCTTT. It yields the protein CASSLLGGNTEAFF.